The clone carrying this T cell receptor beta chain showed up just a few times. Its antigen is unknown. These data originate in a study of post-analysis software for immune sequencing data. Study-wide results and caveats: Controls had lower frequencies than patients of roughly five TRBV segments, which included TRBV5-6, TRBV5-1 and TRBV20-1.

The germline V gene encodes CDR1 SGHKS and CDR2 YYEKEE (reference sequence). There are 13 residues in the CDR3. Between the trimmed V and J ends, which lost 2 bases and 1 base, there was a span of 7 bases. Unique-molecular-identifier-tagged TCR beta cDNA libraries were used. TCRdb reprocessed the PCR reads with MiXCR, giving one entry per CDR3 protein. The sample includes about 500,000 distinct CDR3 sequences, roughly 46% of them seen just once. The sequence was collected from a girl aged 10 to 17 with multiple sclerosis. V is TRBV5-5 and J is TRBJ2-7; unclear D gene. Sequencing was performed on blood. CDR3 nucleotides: TGTGCCAGCAGCTTTAGCCGATCCTACGAGCAGTACTTC. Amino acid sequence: CASSFSRSYEQYF.